This paragraph reports one TCR beta chain. What it binds is not known. Only in-frame clones appear in the TCRdb table, and some are missing; sequencing was by immunoSEQ multiplex PCR. The table shows tens of thousands of clones, with approximately 91% occurring only once. These data come from a study of T cell responses to AZD1222 COVID-19 vaccine. Study-level results: Elevations in Spike-specific TCR breadth and depth followed administration of two AZD1222 doses. Regions 160-218 and 743-854 held dominance among vaccine-associated CD4 TCRs, which spanned spike.

Germline CDR1 and CDR2: SGHRS and YFSETQ. J lost 4 bases, V lost 4 bases, and 7 bases had no gene match. The CDR3 consists of 14 residues. The chain has TRBV5-1 and TRBJ1-1; 7 bases match TRBD1. The TCR originated in an adult in good health. The source material was peripheral blood, sampled on day 0 of AZD1222 vaccination. In DNA form, the CDR3 reads TGCGCCAGCAGCCTACAGGGGTGGGGCACTGAAGCTTTCTTT. This gives the protein CASSLQGWGTEAFF.